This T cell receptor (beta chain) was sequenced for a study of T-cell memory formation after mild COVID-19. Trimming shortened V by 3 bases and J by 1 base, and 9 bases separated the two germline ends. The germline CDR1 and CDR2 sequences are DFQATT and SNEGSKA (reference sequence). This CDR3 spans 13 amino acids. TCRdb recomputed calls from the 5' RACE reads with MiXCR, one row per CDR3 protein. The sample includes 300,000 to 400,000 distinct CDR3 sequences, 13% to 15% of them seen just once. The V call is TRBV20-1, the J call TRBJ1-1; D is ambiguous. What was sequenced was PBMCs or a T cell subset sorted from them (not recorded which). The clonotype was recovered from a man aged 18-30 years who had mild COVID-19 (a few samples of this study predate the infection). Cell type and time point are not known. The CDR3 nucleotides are TGCAGTGCTAGTTCAGTGGCGAACACTGAAGCTTTCTTT. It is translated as CSASSVANTEAFF.